This T cell receptor (beta chain) was identified in a study of low-dose radiotherapy and immunotherapy resistance in tumors. Study-wide background: Every six weeks patients received intravenous ipilimumab 1 mg/kg, and every two weeks they received intravenous nivolumab 240 mg.

Germline V lookup: CDR1 MDHEN, CDR2 SYDVKM. This CDR3 spans 16 amino acids. Unmatched junction bases numbered 10, after V lost 5 bases and J lost 5 bases. Priming of first-strand cDNA relied on TRAV- and TRBV-specific primers (covering alpha and beta chains). Both a constant-region primer and a V-primer adapter served to amplify TCRs across 20 to 25 PCR cycles. In TCRdb, the reads were re-called with MiXCR into one record per CDR3 protein. The repertoire includes around 80,000 distinct CDR3 sequences, less than 20% of them detected once, and 1.3% to 1.5% sits in the top ten. Time point: after trial treatment. Treatment specified: LDRT plus nivolumab, ipilimumab, low-dose cyclophosphamide and aspirin (RACIN trial). This clonotype was recorded many times.

Sequences were derived from PBMCs, sampled after low-dose radiotherapy plus immunotherapy. The V and J genes are TRBV28 and TRBJ1-4, with 8 bases fitting TRBD1. The sequence was collected from a male donor with prostate cancer. Here the CDR3 reads CASSPHRTGKNEKLFF. CDR3 coding DNA: TGTGCCAGCAGTCCACATAGGACAGGGAAAAATGAAAAACTGTTTTTT.